This T cell receptor beta chain was identified during a study of identical twins. Findings and caveats of the study: A partial confounding effect on zero-insertion analyses could come from invariant MAIT and iNKT cells. Within twin pairs, the out-of-frame alpha sequences they shared showed excess low generation probability.

This clonotype has a handful of counts. What it binds is unknown. The germline CDR1 and CDR2 sequences are MGHRA and YSYEKL. The junction had 7 bases not matched to a gene; V was cut back by 0 bases and J by 2 bases. The CDR3 is 18 amino acids. A universal primer site was incorporated via template switching, and the cDNA contained unique molecular identifiers. One entry per CDR3 protein, called by TCRdb with MiXCR from the 5' RACE reads. This table holds approximately 890,000 distinct CDR3 sequences, roughly 12% found once. Another study also made use of these data, one on yellow fever vaccine responses in identical twins. As reported in that work: Twins' vaccine T cell responses were reported to seem partly convergent and partly personalized.

The chain is built from TRBV4-1 and TRBJ2-1; TRBD1 matches 10 bases. The sequenced material came from PBMCs. The TCR sequence derives from a woman aged 18-29 years in good health. The CDR3 DNA reads TGCGCCAGCAGCCAAGAAAGCCTGGGGACAGGGGCCTACAATGAGCAGTTCTTC. This translates into CASSQESLGTGAYNEQFF.